The T cell receptor (beta chain) under discussion was sequenced for a study of identical twins. There are 14 residues in the CDR3. CDR1 SGHAT and CDR2 FQDESV come from the germline V gene (reference sequence). Trimming at V came to 1 base and at J to 10 bases, leaving 5 bases not matched to a gene. From the 5' RACE reads, TCRdb called clonotypes with MiXCR, one entry per CDR3 protein. Of under 350,000 distinct CDR3 sequences listed, 7.5% to 9.5% were seen once; the top ten hold roughly 6.8%. Study-level points and caveats: Model-predicted out-of-frame TCR alpha sharing fell below observed values in monozygotic twins.

This clonotype showed up many times. The antigen remains undetermined. These same data were also listed under a study on yellow fever vaccine responses in identical twins.

This sequence joins TRBV11-1 and TRBJ2-1, with 9 positions matching TRBD2. The sample taken for sequencing was CD8+ T cells sorted from blood. The sequence was obtained from a woman aged 18-29 years in good health. CDR3 nucleotides: TGTGCCAGCAGCTTAGTTAGCGGGAGCCCAGAGCAGTTCTTC. This gives the protein CASSLVSGSPEQFF.